This record concerns one T cell receptor (beta chain) sequence. The data were taken from a study of blood T cell repertoires in COVID-19. Generated by immunoSEQ multiplex PCR, the TCRdb table keeps only in-frame clones and is missing some. The sample lists tens of thousands of clones, 90% to 95% occurring once. Specimen: peripheral blood. The source of this sequence is a man aged 55 to 70 with active or convalescent COVID-19.

The CDR3 region has the DNA TGCGCCAGCAGCACGGCCCTTAGCGACCAAGAGACCCAGTACTTC. Its translation: CASSTALSDQETQYF. The chain joins TRBV5-1 to TRBJ2-5, with D possibly being TRBD2 (5 bases). This CDR3 comprises 15 residues. Germline V lookup: CDR1 SGHRS, CDR2 YFSETQ. V was clipped by 4 bases and J by 0 bases, with 13 bases between them.